One sample yielded the 9 T cell receptor beta chains listed below, sequenced in a study of blood T cells in healthy people across ages. A second PCR of 7 to 11 cycles used a sample-barcoded 5' primer and a J-beta primer mix. Each CDR3 protein is one row after TCRdb ran MiXCR on the 5' RACE reads. The data show just over 1 million distinct CDR3 sequences, 45% seen once. The sample comprised blood. The receptor set was obtained from a woman aged 55-70 years in good health.

The chain employs TRBV5-1 and TRBJ2-1, with 10 positions matching TRBD2. The CDR3 sequence is 14 residues long. Germline values: CDR1 SGHRS, CDR2 YFSETQ. V lost 4 bases, J lost 9 bases, and 7 bases stayed unmatched. CDR3 protein: CASSTTGTSAEQFF. For the CDR3, the DNA is TGCGCCAGCAGCACGACCGGGACTAGCGCTGAGCAGTTCTTC. The whole variable domain, filled in from reference TRBV5-1 and TRBJ2-1, reads KAGVTQTPRYLIKTRGQQVTLSCSPISGHRSVSWYQQTPGQGLQFLFEYFSETQRNKGNFPGRFSGRQFSNSRSEMNVSTLELGDSALYLCASSTTGTSAEQFFGPGTRLTVL.

The CDR3 nucleotides are TGTGCCAGCAGTGGACAGGGGGACACTGAAGCTTTCTTT. The encoded protein is CASSGQGDTEAFF. This chain uses TRBV6-1 with TRBJ1-1, with 9 bases identical to TRBD1. J was trimmed by 3 bases and V by 4 bases; bases with no gene match: 0. Germline lookup yields CDR1 MNHNS and CDR2 SASEGT. There are 13 residues in the CDR3.

The chain links TRBV20-1 to TRBJ2-4; tentatively, D is TRBD1 or TRBD2 (7 bases each). V lost 0 bases and J 1 base, leaving 13 bases between the germline ends. In germline, CDR1 is DFQATT, CDR2 SNEGSKA (reference sequence). The CDR3 is 16 amino acids. The CDR3 reads CSARERQGGAKNIQYF. In DNA form, the CDR3 reads TGCAGTGCTAGAGAAAGACAGGGAGGGGCCAAAAACATTCAGTACTTC.

V is TRBV10-1 and J is TRBJ1-6; TRBD1 agrees at 7 bases. Germline CDR1 WNHNN, CDR2 SYGVQD (reference sequence). The CDR3 is made up of 13 amino acids. With 8 bases clipped from V and 8 bases from J, the junction kept 6 bases outside the gene matches. DNA of the CDR3: TGCGCCAGCGGAACAGGGGTCGATTCACCCCTCCACTTT. Amino acid sequence: CASGTGVDSPLHF.

As DNA, the CDR3 is TGTGCCAGCAGCCAAACCCACAGCTATGGCTACACCTTC. Its protein is CASSQTHSYGYTF. The chain employs TRBV3-1 and TRBJ1-2; D remains ambiguous. The germline CDR1 and CDR2 sequences are LGHDT and YNNKEL (reference sequence). The CDR3 has 13 residues. V lost 2 bases, J lost 4 bases, and 8 bases lay in between.

The chain employs TRBV20-1 and TRBJ2-5, with a weak D call TRBD2 (5 bases). Germline V lookup: CDR1 DFQATT, CDR2 SNEGSKA (reference sequence). V was shortened by 3 bases and J by 1 base, with 15 bases between the two germline ends. The CDR3 consists of 15 residues. As DNA, the CDR3 is TGCAGTGCTAGGAAACCCCGGAGGAGCCAAGAGACCCAGTACTTC. Residues: CSARKPRRSQETQYF.

This clonotype appeared a few times. The genes are TRBV1 and TRBJ2-1. TRBV1 is a known pseudogene. This CDR3 has 12 amino acids. This CDR3 is CTSSPPCNEQFF. CDR3 sequence (DNA): TGCACCAGCAGCCCCCCCTGCAATGAGCAGTTCTTC.

The rearrangement links TRBV20-1 to TRBJ2-7, with D possibly being TRBD2 (6 bases). This CDR3 spans 13 amino acids. CDR1 and CDR2 (germline): DFQATT, SNEGSKA (reference sequence). Trimming shortened V by 7 bases and J by 0 bases, and 13 bases separated the two germline ends. CDR3 sequence: CSVLAYLSYEQYF. The DNA of the CDR3 is TGCAGTGTGCTAGCGTACCTCTCCTACGAGCAGTACTTC.

This clonotype was found once. The V call is TRBV10-2, the J call TRBJ2-1; 9 bases line up with TRBD1. V dropped 0 bases and J dropped 6; count of bases not matched to a gene: 6. The germline gives CDR1 WSHSY, CDR2 SAAADI. The CDR3 is 16 amino acids. CDR3 region: CASSESTRTGVNEQFF. Here the CDR3 DNA reads TGCGCCAGCAGTGAGTCGACGCGGACAGGGGTCAATGAGCAGTTCTTC.